Presented here are 6 T cell receptor beta chains from one specimen sequenced in a study of cytomegalovirus exposure and HLA in healthy donors. Profiled with immunoSEQ multiplex PCR; TCRdb holds only in-frame clones, not every one. The sample carries more than 95,000 clones, 89% recorded once. Sequencing was done on a sample of PBMCs. Receptor source: a woman aged 18-30 years in good health and CMV-seronegative.

The chain couples TRBV27 to TRBJ1-5; weak D call: TRBD1 (6 bases). CDR3 length: 15 residues. V lost 6 bases and J 4 bases, leaving 16 bases between the germline ends. Germline lookup yields CDR1 MNHEY and CDR2 SMNVEV (reference sequence). The DNA of the CDR3 is TGTGCCAGCAGACCGGGACACTCTCCTAATCAGCCCCAGCATTTT. It encodes CASRPGHSPNQPQHF.

The genes are TRBV2 and TRBJ2-7; TRBD2 agrees at 7 bases. This CDR3 is built from 17 residues. The germline gives CDR1 SNHLY, CDR2 FYNNEI. The J segment lost 2 bases and the V segment lost 2 bases, leaving 12 bases of the junction unmatched. CDR3 sequence: CASSERAGRVLTYEQYV. CDR3 bases: TGTGCCAGCAGTGAACGGGCGGGGAGGGTGTTGACCTACGAGCAGTACGTC.

The genes are TRBV5-8 and TRBJ1-3; 10 nucleotides line up with TRBD1. After removal of 0 bases from V and 2 bases from J, the junction contained 2 bases not matched to a gene. Germline CDR1 SGHTS, CDR2 YDEGEE. The CDR3 consists of 16 residues. CDR3 coding DNA: TGTGCCAGCAGCTTGGAGGGACAGGGGCCTGGAAACACCATATATTTT. Translation gives CASSLEGQGPGNTIYF.

The CDR3 spells CASSLPLAGGRTDTQYF. DNA for the CDR3: TGTGCCAGCAGCTTGCCCCTAGCGGGAGGGAGGACAGATACGCAGTATTTT. The chain has TRBV5-6 and TRBJ2-3; 12 nucleotides agree with TRBD2. V dropped 1 base and J dropped 3; count of bases not matched to a gene: 6. The CDR3 extends over 17 amino acids. Germline assignment: CDR1 SGHDT and CDR2 YYEEEE.

A single count supports this clone. Here the CDR3 reads CASLTGNSYEQYF. The CDR3 DNA is TGTGCCAGCTTAACGGGGAACTCCTACGAGCAGTACTTC. The chain joins TRBV28 to TRBJ2-7; tentative D call: TRBD2 (5 bases). Germline values: CDR1 MDHEN, CDR2 SYDVKM. V was trimmed by 8 bases and J by 0 bases, leaving 11 bases between them. There are 13 residues in the CDR3. Full variable domain (rest looked up from reference TRBV28 and TRBJ2-7): DVKVTQSSRYLVKRTGEKVFLECVQDMDHENMFWYRQDPGLGLRLIYFSYDVKMKEKGDIPEGYSVSREKKERFSLILESASTNQTSMYLCASLTGNSYEQYFGPGTRLTVT.

The CDR3 sequence: CASRRVLGSQYEQYF. CDR3 in DNA: TGTGCCAGCAGACGGGTACTAGGTTCTCAATACGAGCAGTACTTC. J is TRBJ2-7 and V is TRBV6-5; D might be TRBD2 (5 bases). The germline V gene has CDR1 MNHEY and CDR2 SVGAGI. V lost 6 bases and J 4 bases, leaving 19 bases between the germline ends. The CDR3 runs to 15 residues.